This TCR beta chain was observed in a study of blood T cell repertoires in COVID-19. Germline V gives CDR1 MNHEY, CDR2 SVGAGI. Trimming removed 10 bases at V and 1 base at J, with 10 bases between. The length of the CDR3 is 12 residues. Assay used: immunoSEQ multiplex PCR; TCRdb lists only in-frame clones, some missing. This sample yields roughly 150,000 clones, of which around nine tenths are seen a single time; under 7% belongs to the top ten. This sequence was found in a human donor in a cohort sampled during active COVID-19. The sequenced material came from peripheral blood. The rearrangement uses TRBV6-5 and TRBJ1-1, with D possibly being TRBD1 (6 bases). The chain's CDR3 is CATLRGNTEAFF. In DNA form, the CDR3 reads TGTGCCACCCTCAGGGGGAACACTGAAGCTTTCTTT.